This T cell receptor beta chain derives from a study of type 1 and type 2 diabetes patients (TCRdb year 2016). The study in broad terms: Recruited in China, the cohort was made up of 9 or 10 type 1 diabetes patients, a few type 2 diabetes patients and six nondiabetic controls. A total of under 25,000,000 paired-end reads were generated across the whole study. Comparing approximately 18-cycle and roughly 23-cycle amplification showed similar V gene usage, suggesting similar primer efficiencies and random PCR bias. Paired-end sequencing of TCRbeta libraries was performed on Illumina HiSeq 2000 or MiSeq instruments. For the type 1 diabetes patients, the type 2 diabetes patients acted as a disease comparison group. Across the study, CD4+ and CD8+ T cells were positively selected from PBMCs by means of CD4 or CD8 MicroBeads on MACS columns. In the study, high-throughput sequencing was used to profile TCRbeta repertoires so that type 1 diabetes, type 2 diabetes and nondiabetic individuals could be compared. Overall study results and their limits: Few highly-expanded CD4+ clones, median one, were found in type 2 diabetes patients, accounting for a median around 4.1% of reads. Type 2 diabetes and control samples had highly correlated V and J gene usage patterns, with an average between-sample correlation of roughly 0.97. In both CD4+ and CD8+ T cells, type 2 diabetes repertoires were highly diverse, with diversity significantly greater than that of type 1 diabetes repertoires. Since just a limited number of T2D and control samples were sequenced, some T1D-only HECs might also appear in more T2D or control samples. The study groups were not matched for age and gender, which could possibly have biased interpretation.

Regarding this clonotype: No cognate antigen has been identified for it. One base away there is no much larger clone; base qualities are not given.

The CDR3 spans 14 residues, from the cysteine through the phenylalanine. Only the CDR3 DNA is retained, 42 bases long and in frame from the first base. The V end gives up 4 bases and the J end 2 bases, leaving 2 bases in the junction not matched to a gene. The germline V gene supplies CDR1 MDHEN and CDR2 SYDVKM. Standard classification criteria for type 1 or type 2 diabetes were met by all diabetic patients, and glucose and C-peptide were assessed by WHO-recommended methods. Donors were excluded if they had other autoimmune diseases or infections within the previous four weeks. An approximately 10-milliliter sample of peripheral blood was drawn from every participant. LymphoPrep density separation was used to isolate PBMCs. Sequencer: Illumina MiSeq. Genomic DNA from sorted T cell subsets was used as template for TCRbeta CDR3 amplification. Multiplex PCR with 30 forward and 13 reverse primers amplified the TCRbeta CDR3 region. AMPure XP beads were used to purify the PCR products, after which a second approximately 25-cycle PCR added indices and adaptors. Before sequencing, the libraries were purified from gel with the QIAquick Gel Extraction Kit. The paper's data handling went like this. FLASH was used to merge paired-end reads, and IgBLAST was used to align the merged reads to IMGT V, D and J germline references. Reads with less than 70% alignment identity to germline references were removed, leaving 11,114,426 reads across the study. IMGT definitions were followed to assign CDR3 boundaries, reading frame and productivity. Highly-expanded clones were defined as clones at or above 1% of reads, and diversity was measured by normalized Shannon entropy. Group differences in Shannon entropy were tested with unpaired two-tailed t-tests. TCRdb took the public reads, trimmed them with fastp at Q25, ran MiXCR for clone calling and kept in-frame beta chains. Rows with a matching CDR3 protein are joined into one entry that keeps the most common DNA and genes. TCRdb's processing, not the study's, gives the V and J calls here. The sample profile shows 270,000 or so distinct CDR3 sequences; more than 45% of them were found once. The ten largest account for roughly 13% of the sample.

The rearranged chain carries TRBV28 and TRBJ2-5; the junction holds 9 bases that match TRBD2. This TCR was recovered from a man younger than 30 with type 2 diabetes. The sequencing sample was made of peripheral blood mononuclear cells (PBMCs). The DNA sequence is TGTGCCAGCAGTTCTAGCGGGGTACAAGAGACCCAGTACTTC. Its protein product is CASSSSGVQETQYF.